Shown below are 6 T cell receptor beta chains from a single sample sequenced in a study of blood T cell repertoires in COVID-19. Generated by immunoSEQ multiplex PCR, the TCRdb table keeps only in-frame clones and is missing some. The table shows approximately 250,000 clones, with 75% to 90% occurring only once. The sequencing input was peripheral blood. These receptors were obtained from a woman in her seventies with COVID-19, enrolled during active disease.

Note on this clone: Distinct nucleotide sequences in the sample also encode this CDR3. The rearrangement links TRBV24-1 to TRBJ2-3; perhaps TRBD2 as D (6 bases). The germline V and J ends were trimmed by 1 base and 0 bases, with 7 bases remaining between them. Germline V CDR1 and CDR2: KGHDR, SFDVKD. This CDR3 comprises 15 residues. The DNA for the CDR3 is TGTGCCACCAGTGATTTTGGGGGGAGCACAGATACGCAGTATTTT. It yields the protein CATSDFGGSTDTQYF.

This chain uses TRBV27 with TRBJ2-4; TRBD1 matches at 7 bases. The CDR3 has 13 residues. CDR1 is MNHEY, CDR2 SMNVEV, per germline (reference sequence). V shed 10 bases, J shed 1 base, and the junction held 4 bases outside the gene matches. The CDR3 loop reads CATPQGAKNIQYF. The CDR3, as DNA: TGTGCCACCCCACAGGGGGCCAAAAACATTCAGTACTTC.

The chain joins TRBV12-5 to TRBJ2-2; 9 nucleotides align to TRBD1. Trimming cost V 0 bases and J 5 bases; bases outside gene matches: 7. CDR1 LGHNT and CDR2 FRNRAP come from the germline V gene. The CDR3 totals 17 residues. CDR3 protein: CASGLVLGQGPTGELFF. The CDR3 DNA sequence: TGTGCTAGTGGTTTGGTCCTGGGACAGGGCCCGACCGGGGAGCTGTTTTTT.

Here the CDR3 DNA reads TGTGCCAGCAGTCTGGGACAGAGCTACGAGCAGTACTTC. Protein product: CASSLGQSYEQYF. The rearrangement uses TRBV27 and TRBJ2-7; 7 bases fit TRBD1. V lost 5 bases, J lost 3 bases, and 4 bases stayed unmatched. The germline V gene encodes CDR1 MNHEY and CDR2 SMNVEV (reference sequence). The CDR3 consists of 13 residues.

The V gene is TRBV27, the J gene TRBJ2-7, with a tentative D call TRBD2 (6 bases). V was clipped by 5 bases and J by 2 bases, with 13 bases between them. CDR1 and CDR2 (germline): MNHEY, SMNVEV (reference sequence). There are 14 residues in the CDR3. In DNA, the CDR3 is TGTGCCAGCAGTACGGGGGACGGGACCTACGAGCAGTACTTC. It yields the protein CASSTGDGTYEQYF.

This chain joins TRBV19 and TRBJ1-1; tentatively, D is TRBD1 (5 bases). The CDR3 has 17 residues. The germline CDR1 and CDR2 sequences are LNHDA and SQIVND (reference sequence). Trimming cost V 0 bases and J 6 bases, with 20 bases left between them. Written as DNA, the CDR3 is TGTGCCAGTAGTATAGATAATGCGGCAGGGTTCCGACCTGAAGCTTTCTTT. This encodes CASSIDNAAGFRPEAFF.